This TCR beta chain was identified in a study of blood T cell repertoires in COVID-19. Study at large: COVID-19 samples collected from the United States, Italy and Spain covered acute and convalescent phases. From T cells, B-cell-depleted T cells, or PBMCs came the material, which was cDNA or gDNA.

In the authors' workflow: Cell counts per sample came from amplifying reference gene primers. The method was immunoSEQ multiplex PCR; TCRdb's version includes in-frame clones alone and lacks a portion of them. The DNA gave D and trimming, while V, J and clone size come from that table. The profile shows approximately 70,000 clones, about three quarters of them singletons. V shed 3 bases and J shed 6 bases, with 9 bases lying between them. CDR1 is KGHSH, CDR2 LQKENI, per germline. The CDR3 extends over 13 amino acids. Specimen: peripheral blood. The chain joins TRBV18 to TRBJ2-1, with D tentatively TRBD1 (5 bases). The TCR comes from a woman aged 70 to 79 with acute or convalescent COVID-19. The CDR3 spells CASSPTDFNEQFF. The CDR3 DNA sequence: TGTGCCAGCTCACCGACAGACTTCAATGAGCAGTTCTTC.